The present TCR beta chain was sequenced within a study of T-cell memory formation after mild COVID-19. Overall study findings and caveats: Prior to infection, memory already included some responding clones, suggesting cross-reactive memory joined.

The CDR3 spans 14 residues. Trimming removed 7 bases from V and 6 bases from J; junction bases left unmatched: 10. The germline gives CDR1 MNHEY, CDR2 SVGEGT. The TCR alpha and TCR beta cDNA libraries, bearing sample barcodes and UMIs, were generated by 5'RACE using constant-segment primers. One entry per CDR3 protein results from TCRdb running MiXCR on the 5' RACE reads. The sample yields more than 120,000 distinct CDR3 sequences, about a fifth seen once. A remark on this clonotype: Its antigen is not identified.

Material for sequencing was PBMCs or a T cell subset sorted from them (not recorded which). This chain connects TRBV6-2 or TRBV6-3 to TRBJ2-7, with 9 positions matching TRBD2. The TCR was taken from an adult woman who had mild COVID-19 (a few samples of this study predate the infection). Cell type and time point are not known. CDR3 nucleotides: TGTGCCAGCACCTTAGCGGGAGTGTTTCTCGAGCAGTACTTC. It codes for CASTLAGVFLEQYF.